Given below is one T cell receptor (beta chain) in context. V was pared by 2 bases and J by 6 bases, with 8 bases of the junction left unmatched. Germline CDR1 SGHKS, CDR2 YYEKEE (reference sequence). The CDR3 contains 15 residues. The data stem from a study of cytomegalovirus exposure and HLA in healthy donors. This table comes from immunoSEQ multiplex PCR, and its TCRdb copy is limited to in-frame clones, with some not included. In the table there are 150,000 or so clones, roughly nine tenths of which are singletons. The chain is built from TRBV5-5 and TRBJ1-5; the match to TRBD1 covers 7 bases. Material: PBMCs. The sequence was collected from a man between 18 and 29 years old in good health and CMV-seropositive. CDR3 bases: TGTGCCAGCAGCTTCGCCCAGGGGGTGGGTCAGCCCCAGCATTTT. Translated, it gives CASSFAQGVGQPQHF.